Given below is one T cell receptor (beta chain) in context. This sample was included in a study of cytomegalovirus exposure and HLA in healthy donors. Study information: Earlier results showed some 120 million unique TCR beta sequences derived from some 180 million T cells.

Researchers ran the PCR with 60 Vbeta and 13 Jbeta primers. The repertoire was sequenced with immunoSEQ multiplex PCR; TCRdb's copy has only in-frame clones and lacks some. Of tens of thousands of clones in the sample, roughly 80% were seen once. V lost 4 bases to trimming and J lost 2 bases, with 7 bases between them. Germline loops: CDR1 WNHNN, CDR2 SYGVQD (reference sequence). The CDR3 length is 13 residues. This clonotype was obtained from a man aged 18-30 years in good health and CMV-seronegative. The specimen sequenced was PBMCs. The gene calls are TRBV10-1 and TRBJ2-3; D is possibly TRBD2 (5 bases). The CDR3 DNA reads as TGCGCCAGCAGTGTCGGGGTCACAGATACGCAGTATTTT. Its translation is CASSVGVTDTQYF.